Sequencing of this TCR beta chain was carried out in a study of cytomegalovirus exposure and HLA in healthy donors. Trimming removed 0 bases from V and 8 bases from J; junction bases left unmatched: 4. The CDR3 is 13 residues long. Per the germline V gene, CDR1 is SGHRS and CDR2 is YFSETQ. The primer mix had 60 Vbeta and 13 Jbeta primers. Produced via immunoSEQ multiplex PCR; TCRdb's table is partial and in-frame only. The sample has some 160,000 clones, about 86% seen once. The receptor was isolated from a woman between 18 and 30 years old in good health and CMV-seronegative. The chain couples TRBV5-1 to TRBJ1-2; 7 positions match TRBD1. Sample: PBMCs. Here the CDR3 DNA reads TGCGCCAGCAGCTTGGAGGGGGCGCAGGGCTACACCTTC. Its translation is CASSLEGAQGYTF.